The rows below give T cell receptor beta chains drawn from one sample of a study of cytomegalovirus exposure and HLA in healthy donors. TCRdb's copy holds only in-frame clones and misses some; the assay was immunoSEQ multiplex PCR. This sample has 160,000 or so clones, with roughly 88% found just once. Source material: PBMCs. These receptors all stem from a woman aged 18-29 years in good health and CMV-seronegative. Each CDR3 is given with its conserved first and last residue. The D gene is left open where the match is weak. Clone size is not always given. Where it is, it says once, few, many or a class for expanded clones.

clone_size: NA
j_call: TRBJ1-5
d_call: NA
v_call: TRBV28
cdr3_aa: CASVPWGLSNQPQHF
cdr3_nt: TGTGCCAGCGTGCCCTGGGGGCTTAGCAATCAGCCCCAGCATTTT

clone_size: NA
j_call: TRBJ1-4
d_call: TRBD1
v_call: TRBV28
cdr3_aa: CASSTGRQGEKLFF
cdr3_nt: TGTGCCAGCAGCACGGGACGACAGGGGGAAAAACTGTTTTTT

clone_size: NA
j_call: TRBJ2-7
d_call: NA
v_call: TRBV27
cdr3_aa: CASSSPGTDSYEQYF
cdr3_nt: TGTGCCAGCAGTTCCCCCGGGACTGATTCCTACGAGCAGTACTTC

clone_size: NA
j_call: TRBJ2-4
d_call: NA
v_call: TRBV10-3
cdr3_aa: CAISEATEVAKNSQYF
cdr3_nt: TGTGCCATCAGTGAAGCGACAGAGGTAGCCAAAAACAGTCAGTACTTC

clone_size: NA
j_call: TRBJ1-1
d_call: NA
v_call: TRBV5-1
cdr3_aa: CASSFNRETEAFF
cdr3_nt: TGCGCCAGCAGCTTTAACAGGGAAACTGAAGCTTTCTTT

clone_size: NA
j_call: TRBJ2-3
d_call: NA
v_call: TRBV7-8
cdr3_aa: CASSSQASTDTQYF
cdr3_nt: TGTGCCAGCAGCTCGCAGGCGAGCACAGATACGCAGTATTTT

clone_size: NA
j_call: TRBJ2-7
d_call: NA
v_call: TRBV10-3
cdr3_aa: CAISPGEGTYEQYF
cdr3_nt: TGTGCCATCAGTCCAGGGGAGGGCACCTACGAGCAGTACTTC

clone_size: few
j_call: TRBJ2-1
d_call: NA
v_call: TRBV19
cdr3_aa: CASSIAGARNNEQFF
cdr3_nt: TGTGCCAGTAGTATAGCTGGGGCGAGGAACAATGAGCAGTTCTTC

clone_size: NA
j_call: TRBJ2-4
d_call: TRBD2
v_call: TRBV2
cdr3_aa: CASRRSGLGDIQYF
cdr3_nt: TGTGCCAGCAGGAGATCGGGACTAGGAGACATTCAGTACTTC

clone_size: NA
j_call: TRBJ1-4
d_call: NA
v_call: TRBV5-6
cdr3_aa: CASSLEEGSGKLFF
cdr3_nt: TGTGCCAGCAGCTTGGAGGAGGGTTCGGGAAAACTGTTTTTT

clone_size: NA
j_call: TRBJ2-1
d_call: NA
v_call: TRBV30
cdr3_aa: CAWSFSGAAEQFF
cdr3_nt: TGTGCCTGGAGTTTTAGCGGTGCGGCTGAGCAGTTCTTC

clone_size: NA
j_call: TRBJ1-5
d_call: TRBD1
v_call: TRBV6-5
cdr3_aa: CASSWDSTNQPQHF
cdr3_nt: TGTGCCAGCAGTTGGGACAGCACCAATCAGCCCCAGCATTTT

clone_size: once
j_call: TRBJ1-1
d_call: NA
v_call: TRBV7-3
cdr3_aa: CASSLAANTEAFF
cdr3_nt: TGTGCCAGCAGCTTAGCGGCGAACACTGAAGCTTTCTTT

clone_size: NA
j_call: TRBJ1-2
d_call: NA
v_call: TRBV4-1
cdr3_aa: CASSQPGKGYGYTF
cdr3_nt: TGCGCCAGCAGCCAACCAGGGAAGGGCTATGGCTACACCTTC

clone_size: few
j_call: TRBJ1-6
d_call: NA
v_call: TRBV18
cdr3_aa: CASSPQLDNSPLHF
cdr3_nt: TGTGCCAGCTCGCCACAGCTGGATAATTCACCCCTCCACTTT

clone_size: NA
j_call: TRBJ2-7
d_call: TRBD2
v_call: TRBV5-1
cdr3_aa: CASSWAVAGVSYEQYF
cdr3_nt: TGCGCCAGCAGCTGGGCTGTCGCGGGGGTGTCCTACGAGCAGTACTTC

clone_size: NA
j_call: TRBJ1-6
d_call: TRBD1
v_call: TRBV6-5
cdr3_aa: CASSYYSTGKTSPLHF
cdr3_nt: TGTGCCAGCAGTTACTATTCGACAGGGAAGACCTCACCCCTCCACTTT

clone_size: NA
j_call: TRBJ1-1
d_call: TRBD1
v_call: TRBV2
cdr3_aa: CASGGGTGRDTEAFF
cdr3_nt: TGTGCCAGTGGGGGGGGGACAGGGAGAGACACTGAAGCTTTCTTT

clone_size: NA
j_call: TRBJ1-1
d_call: TRBD1
v_call: TRBV14
cdr3_aa: CASSRQGYTEAFF
cdr3_nt: TGTGCCAGCAGCCGACAGGGATACACTGAAGCTTTCTTT

clone_size: NA
j_call: TRBJ2-3
d_call: NA
v_call: TRBV7-9
cdr3_aa: CSSDLTDTQYF
cdr3_nt: TGTTCCAGCGACTTAACAGATACGCAGTATTTT

clone_size: NA
j_call: TRBJ2-7
d_call: TRBD1
v_call: TRBV5-1
cdr3_aa: CASRRGLEQYF
cdr3_nt: TGCGCCAGCAGGAGGGGGCTCGAGCAGTACTTC

clone_size: NA
j_call: TRBJ1-5
d_call: TRBD1
v_call: TRBV5-1
cdr3_aa: CASSLEGQAHQPQHF
cdr3_nt: TGCGCCAGCAGCTTGGAAGGACAGGCCCATCAGCCCCAGCATTTT

clone_size: once
j_call: TRBJ2-5
d_call: NA
v_call: TRBV18
cdr3_aa: CASSAGLHQETQYF
cdr3_nt: TGTGCCAGCTCCGCGGGACTCCACCAAGAGACCCAGTACTTC

clone_size: NA
j_call: TRBJ1-1
d_call: NA
v_call: TRBV4-1
cdr3_aa: CASSHQQNRENTEAFF
cdr3_nt: TGCGCCAGCAGCCACCAACAGAACAGGGAGAACACTGAAGCTTTCTTT

clone_size: once
j_call: TRBJ1-2
d_call: TRBD1
v_call: TRBV7-9
cdr3_aa: CASSLDRVAGYTF
cdr3_nt: TGTGCCAGCAGCCTAGACAGGGTGGCTGGCTACACCTTC

clone_size: NA
j_call: TRBJ2-3
d_call: TRBD2
v_call: TRBV9
cdr3_aa: CASSVKAGAPTDTQYF
cdr3_nt: TGTGCCAGCAGCGTGAAAGCGGGAGCCCCCACAGATACGCAGTATTTT

clone_size: NA
j_call: TRBJ2-7
d_call: TRBD1
v_call: TRBV5-6
cdr3_aa: CASSPTGRSSYEQYF
cdr3_nt: TGTGCCAGCAGCCCGACAGGGCGATCCTCCTACGAGCAGTACTTC

clone_size: NA
j_call: TRBJ1-5
d_call: NA
v_call: TRBV7-2
cdr3_aa: CASSLAGGNQPQHF
cdr3_nt: TGTGCCAGCAGCTTAGCAGGGGGCAATCAGCCCCAGCATTTT

clone_size: NA
j_call: TRBJ1-2
d_call: TRBD1
v_call: TRBV19
cdr3_aa: CAQTLMGTGGRSNYGYTF
cdr3_nt: TGTGCCCAAACCTTAATGGGGACAGGGGGAAGATCTAACTATGGCTACACCTTC

clone_size: once
j_call: TRBJ1-5
d_call: TRBD1
v_call: TRBV5-6
cdr3_aa: CASSPGTGRSSNQPQHF
cdr3_nt: TGTGCCAGCAGCCCCGGGACAGGGCGTTCAAGCAATCAGCCCCAGCATTTT

clone_size: NA
j_call: TRBJ2-1
d_call: TRBD1
v_call: TRBV11-3
cdr3_aa: CASNAGGSYNEQFF
cdr3_nt: TGTGCCAGCAACGCAGGGGGCTCCTACAATGAGCAGTTCTTC

clone_size: few
j_call: TRBJ2-7
d_call: NA
v_call: TRBV28
cdr3_aa: CASSFVAGTYEQYF
cdr3_nt: TGTGCCAGCAGTTTTGTGGCAGGAACCTACGAGCAGTACTTC

clone_size: NA
j_call: TRBJ2-2
d_call: NA
v_call: TRBV28
cdr3_aa: CASSSVSGQNTGELFF
cdr3_nt: TGTGCCAGCAGCTCTGTCTCAGGACAGAACACCGGGGAGCTGTTTTTT

clone_size: NA
j_call: TRBJ2-5
d_call: TRBD1
v_call: TRBV18
cdr3_aa: CASSPQGARETQYF
cdr3_nt: TGTGCCAGCTCACCACAGGGGGCTCGGGAGACCCAGTACTTC

clone_size: once
j_call: TRBJ1-1
d_call: NA
v_call: TRBV28
cdr3_aa: CASSLVRGRITEAFF
cdr3_nt: TGTGCCAGCAGCTTAGTCAGGGGACGGATCACTGAAGCTTTCTTT

clone_size: NA
j_call: TRBJ1-1
d_call: TRBD1
v_call: TRBV19
cdr3_aa: CASSREGALQTEAFF
cdr3_nt: TGTGCCAGTAGTAGAGAGGGGGCACTACAAACGGAGGCTTTCTTT

clone_size: few
j_call: TRBJ1-2
d_call: NA
v_call: TRBV25-1
cdr3_aa: CASSESLWGYTF
cdr3_nt: TGTGCCAGCAGTGAAAGCCTTTGGGGCTACACCTTC

clone_size: NA
j_call: TRBJ1-5
d_call: TRBD1
v_call: TRBV4-1
cdr3_aa: CASRERTGVIQPQHF
cdr3_nt: TGCGCCAGCAGGGAACGGACAGGGGTTATTCAGCCCCAGCATTTT

clone_size: NA
j_call: TRBJ1-2
d_call: NA
v_call: TRBV28
cdr3_aa: CASSLEGRETLYGYTF
cdr3_nt: TGTGCCAGCAGCTTGGAAGGGAGAGAAACCCTTTATGGCTACACCTTC

clone_size: NA
j_call: TRBJ2-3
d_call: NA
v_call: TRBV5-1
cdr3_aa: CASREVPTDTQYF
cdr3_nt: TGCGCCAGCAGAGAGGTACCCACAGATACGCAGTATTTT

clone_size: NA
j_call: TRBJ2-1
d_call: NA
v_call: TRBV18
cdr3_aa: CASSPPQGSINEQFF
cdr3_nt: TGTGCCAGCTCACCACCCCAGGGGAGTATCAATGAGCAGTTCTTC

clone_size: once
j_call: TRBJ2-5
d_call: NA
v_call: TRBV21-1
cdr3_aa: CASSGWGRETQYF
cdr3_nt: TGTGCCAGCAGCGGGTGGGGGCGAGAGACCCAGTACTTC

clone_size: NA
j_call: TRBJ1-2
d_call: NA
v_call: TRBV6-5
cdr3_aa: CASSYSTRGFYGYTF
cdr3_nt: TGTGCCAGCAGTTACTCGACGCGGGGGTTCTATGGCTACACCTTC

clone_size: NA
j_call: TRBJ1-2
d_call: TRBD1
v_call: TRBV29-1
cdr3_aa: CSDRQGGIYGYTF
cdr3_nt: TGCAGCGACCGACAGGGGGGCATCTATGGCTACACCTTC

clone_size: NA
j_call: TRBJ2-7
d_call: NA
v_call: TRBV5-1
cdr3_aa: CASSFRALDSRFAYEQYF
cdr3_nt: TGCGCCAGCAGCTTTCGGGCCCTGGACAGCCGCTTTGCCTACGAGCAGTACTTC

clone_size: NA
j_call: TRBJ1-5
d_call: NA
v_call: TRBV4-1
cdr3_aa: CASSLYSNQPQHF
cdr3_nt: TGCGCCAGCAGCCTGTATAGCAATCAGCCCCAGCATTTT

clone_size: NA
j_call: TRBJ2-1
d_call: TRBD1
v_call: TRBV7-3
cdr3_aa: CASSPGGTGGSEQFF
cdr3_nt: TGTGCCAGCAGCCCTGGGGGGACAGGGGGGTCTGAGCAGTTCTTC

clone_size: NA
j_call: TRBJ1-2
d_call: NA
v_call: TRBV15
cdr3_aa: CATRLDRGNYGYTF
cdr3_nt: TGTGCCACCAGGCTGGACCGGGGAAACTATGGCTACACCTTC

clone_size: NA
j_call: TRBJ2-2
d_call: NA
v_call: TRBV18
cdr3_aa: CASSPSYPSTGELFF
cdr3_nt: TGTGCCAGCTCACCCTCATACCCCAGCACCGGGGAGCTGTTTTTT

clone_size: NA
j_call: TRBJ1-4
d_call: TRBD1
v_call: TRBV6-6
cdr3_aa: CASSVIRGQSNEKLFF
cdr3_nt: TGTGCCAGCAGTGTTATCAGGGGGCAGTCTAATGAAAAACTGTTTTTT

clone_size: NA
j_call: TRBJ2-5
d_call: TRBD1
v_call: TRBV15
cdr3_aa: CATSRSGTGGETQYF
cdr3_nt: TGTGCCACCAGCAGGTCCGGGACAGGGGGAGAGACCCAGTACTTC

clone_size: NA
j_call: TRBJ2-7
d_call: TRBD1
v_call: TRBV5-4
cdr3_aa: CASSLWDSAYEQYF
cdr3_nt: TGTGCCAGCAGCTTGTGGGACAGCGCCTACGAGCAGTACTTC

clone_size: NA
j_call: TRBJ2-7
d_call: TRBD2
v_call: TRBV7-9
cdr3_aa: CASSQPGLGYEQYF
cdr3_nt: TGTGCCAGCAGCCAACCGGGACTAGGCTACGAGCAGTACTTC